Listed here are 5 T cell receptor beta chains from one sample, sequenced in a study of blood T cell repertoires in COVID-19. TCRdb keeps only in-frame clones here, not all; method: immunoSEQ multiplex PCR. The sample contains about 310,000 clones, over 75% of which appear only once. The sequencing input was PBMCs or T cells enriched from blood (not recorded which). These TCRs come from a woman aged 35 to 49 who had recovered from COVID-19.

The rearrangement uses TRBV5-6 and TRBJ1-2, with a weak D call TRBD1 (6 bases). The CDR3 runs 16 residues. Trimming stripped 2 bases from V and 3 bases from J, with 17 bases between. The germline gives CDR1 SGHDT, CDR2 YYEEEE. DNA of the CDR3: TGTGCCAGCAGCTTTGGCGGTTGGGGGCCAGACTATGGCTACACCTTC. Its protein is CASSFGGWGPDYGYTF.

CDR3 DNA sequence: TGTGCCAGCAGCCAAGTCGGGGGGACGGATACGCAGTATTTT. Protein sequence: CASSQVGGTDTQYF. V gene TRBV14 combines with J gene TRBJ2-3; the match to TRBD2 covers 7 bases. The J segment lost 6 bases and the V segment lost 1 base, leaving 4 bases of the junction unmatched. CDR3 length: 14 residues. Germline V gene data show CDR1 as SGHDN and CDR2 as FVKESK.

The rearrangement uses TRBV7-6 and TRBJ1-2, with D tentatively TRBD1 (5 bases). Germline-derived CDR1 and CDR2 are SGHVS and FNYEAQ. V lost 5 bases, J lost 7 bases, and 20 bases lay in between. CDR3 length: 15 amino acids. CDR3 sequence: CASSLSPGLIFGYTF. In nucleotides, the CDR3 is TGTGCCAGCAGCCTTAGCCCGGGACTGATTTTTGGCTACACCTTC.

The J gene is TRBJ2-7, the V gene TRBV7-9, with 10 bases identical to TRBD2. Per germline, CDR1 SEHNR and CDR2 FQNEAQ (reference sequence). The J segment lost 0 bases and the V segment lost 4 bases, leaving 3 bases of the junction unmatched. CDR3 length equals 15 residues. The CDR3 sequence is CASSSTSGISYEQYF. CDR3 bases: TGTGCCAGCAGCTCCACTAGCGGGATCTCCTACGAGCAGTACTTC.

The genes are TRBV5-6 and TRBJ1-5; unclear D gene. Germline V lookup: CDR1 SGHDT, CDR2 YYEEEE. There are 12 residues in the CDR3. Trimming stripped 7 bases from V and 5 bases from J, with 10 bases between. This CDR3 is CASHSTHQPQHF. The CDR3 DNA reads TGTGCCAGCCACTCCACCCATCAGCCCCAGCATTTT. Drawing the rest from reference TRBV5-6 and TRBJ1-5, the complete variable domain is DAGVTQSPTHLIKTRGQQVTLRCSPKSGHDTVSWYQQALGQGPQFIFQYYEEEERQRGNFPDRFSGHQFPNYSSELNVNALLLGDSALYLCASHSTHQPQHFGDGTRLSIL.